Shown below are 3 T cell receptor beta chains from a single sample sequenced in a study of T cells in Graves' hyperthyroidism and ophthalmopathy. Using RNA transcripts as the source, TCR beta CDR3 regions were amplified. The TCR CDR3 first-round RT-PCR relied on the HTBI primer set. TCRdb analysed the multiplex PCR reads with MiXCR anew, one entry per CDR3 protein. The sample holds around 600,000 distinct CDR3 sequences, about 14% seen once. Source material: blood. The receptors were sampled from a woman in her 50s with Graves' ophthalmopathy.

The sample holds a few counts of this clonotype. The CDR3 loop is CASSPPDRGFGNTIYF. CDR3 nucleotides: TGTGCCAGCTCACCTCCAGACAGGGGGTTTGGAAACACCATATATTTT. The chain combines TRBV18 with TRBJ1-3; 9 nucleotides align to TRBD1. Trimming cost V 3 bases and J 3 bases; bases outside gene matches: 6. Germline V gene data show CDR1 as KGHSH and CDR2 as LQKENI. This CDR3 comprises 16 residues.

This clonotype was seen repeatedly, ten times or more. The CDR3 is CAWRVPLAGAYNEQFF. DNA of the CDR3: TGTGCCTGGAGGGTCCCGCTAGCGGGAGCTTACAATGAGCAGTTCTTC. J is TRBJ2-1 and V is TRBV30, with TRBD2 matching 10 bases. The germline V gene has CDR1 GTSNPN and CDR2 SVGIG (reference sequence). The ends lost 3 bases at V and 4 bases at J; junction bases unmatched: 9. CDR3 length equals 16 residues.

This clonotype was seen at least ten times. The V gene is TRBV20-1, the J gene TRBJ2-7; D is uncertain. Trimming removed 1 base at V and 1 base at J, with 8 bases between. The CDR3 is made up of 13 amino acids. From germline, CDR1 is DFQATT and CDR2 SNEGSKA (reference sequence). The CDR3 DNA follows: TGCAGTGCTAGAGCGCCAGGATCCTACGAGCAGTACTTC. The encoded protein is CSARAPGSYEQYF.